The clone carrying this T cell receptor (beta chain) was observed a few times. The data were taken from a study of cytomegalovirus exposure and HLA in healthy donors. V dropped 4 bases and J dropped 5; count of bases not matched to a gene: 14. This CDR3 region has 17 residues. The germline gives CDR1 MNHNS, CDR2 SASEGT. Primers for the PCR totalled 60 Vbeta and 13 Jbeta. Data came from immunoSEQ multiplex PCR; TCRdb stores just in-frame clones and leaves some out. The data show about 130,000 clones, roughly 78% seen once. The receptor was isolated from a man aged 30 to 39 in good health. Sequenced: PBMCs. The J gene is TRBJ1-1, the V gene TRBV6-1, with 9 bases aligning to TRBD1. The chain's CDR3 is CASSAGTGGEGGTEAFF. The CDR3 nucleotides are TGTGCCAGCAGTGCCGGTACAGGGGGCGAGGGAGGTACTGAAGCTTTCTTT.